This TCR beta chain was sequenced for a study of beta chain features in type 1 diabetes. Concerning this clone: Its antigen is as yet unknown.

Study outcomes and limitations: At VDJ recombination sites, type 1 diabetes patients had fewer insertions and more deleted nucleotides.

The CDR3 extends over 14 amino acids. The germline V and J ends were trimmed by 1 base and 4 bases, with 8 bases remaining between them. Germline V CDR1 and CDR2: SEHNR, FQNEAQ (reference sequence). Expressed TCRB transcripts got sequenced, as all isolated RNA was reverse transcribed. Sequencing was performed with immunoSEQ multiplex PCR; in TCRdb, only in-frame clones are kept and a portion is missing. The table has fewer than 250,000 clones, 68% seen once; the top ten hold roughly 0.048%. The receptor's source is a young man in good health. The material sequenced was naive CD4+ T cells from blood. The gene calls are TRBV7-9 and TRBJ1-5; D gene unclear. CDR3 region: CASSLEGGNQPQHF. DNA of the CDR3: TGTGCCAGCAGCTTAGAGGGTGGTAATCAGCCCCAGCATTTT.